This T cell receptor beta chain emerged from a study of cytomegalovirus exposure and HLA in healthy donors. Background on the study: Genetic ancestry analysis placed approximately 80% of the 300 to 400 donors that were genotyped in the Caucasian-associated cluster.

Amplification used 60 Vbeta primers and 13 Jbeta primers. Assay used: immunoSEQ multiplex PCR; TCRdb lists only in-frame clones, some missing. In the table there are over 200,000 clones, 60% to 80% of which are singletons. Comments on this clone: Its antigen is undetermined.

Study conclusions and caveats: Follow-up analysis later connected one missense variant in DCLRE1C with trimming of TCR beta V- and J-genes. TCR beta sequences reportedly predicted most subjects' HLA-A and HLA-B alleles accurately. According to an earlier analysis, most TCR beta V segments yielded productive rearrangements about 90% or about 30% of the time.

The sequenced material came from PBMCs. The receptor was derived from a male donor in good health and CMV-seronegative.

In nucleotides, the CDR3 is TGTGCCAGCAGTTTACGGGGGGGTATCACTGAAGCTTTCTTT. Residues: CASSLRGGITEAFF. The chain carries TRBV28 and TRBJ1-1; TRBD1 is a possible D gene (5 bases). The germline V gene has CDR1 MDHEN and CDR2 SYDVKM. The CDR3 spans 14 residues. Trimming pared 2 bases from V and 4 bases from J, leaving 11 bases between.